The 5 T cell receptor beta chains given below trace back to one sample, sequenced in a study of identical twins. TCRdb re-called the 5' RACE reads through MiXCR, storing one row per CDR3 protein. The sample includes a few hundred thousand distinct CDR3 sequences, about 12% seen only once; the top ten take about 7%. These data were likewise used in another study, on yellow fever vaccine responses in identical twins.

Material for sequencing was CD8+ T cells sorted from blood. The receptors derive from a woman aged 18-29 years in good health.

This clonotype was detected many times. V is TRBV12-3 or TRBV12-4 and J is TRBJ2-3; D is uncertain. Trimming cost V 3 bases and J 5 bases, with 9 bases left between them. The CDR3 is made up of 13 amino acids. The CDR3 nucleotides are TGTGCCAGCAGTTTTGTCACAGAAGATACGCAGTATTTT. It is translated as CASSFVTEDTQYF.

The rearrangement uses TRBV5-8 and TRBJ2-1, with 8 bases that match TRBD2. In germline, CDR1 is SGHTS, CDR2 YDEGEE. V shed 3 bases, J shed 4 bases, and the junction held 9 bases outside the gene matches. The CDR3 consists of 16 residues. CDR3 loop: CASSYPTSGLYNEQFF. Here the CDR3 DNA reads TGTGCCAGCAGCTACCCTACTAGCGGATTATACAATGAGCAGTTCTTC.

This clonotype came up a few times. The gene calls are TRBV29-1 and TRBJ1-3; D uncertain. CDR3 length: 14 amino acids. CDR1 and CDR2 from the germline V gene are SQVTM and ANQGSEA. The V gene lost 5 bases and the J gene lost 0 bases, with 11 bases spanning the gap. CDR3 DNA sequence: TGCAGCGTTAAACTAGGACGCTCTGGAAACACCATATATTTT. It specifies CSVKLGRSGNTIYF. The full variable domain, rest sourced from reference TRBV29-1 and TRBJ1-3, is SAVISQKPSRDICQRGTSLTIQCQVDSQVTMMFWYRQQPGQSLTLIATANQGSEATYESGFVIDKFPISRPNLTFSTLTVSNMSPEDSSIYLCSVKLGRSGNTIYFGEGSWLTVV.

This clonotype has just a few counts. This chain uses TRBV4-1 with TRBJ2-1; unclear D gene. CDR1 is MGHRA and CDR2 is YSYEKL in the germline V gene. CDR3 size: 11 residues. V lost 0 bases to trimming and J lost 9 bases, with 3 bases between them. The CDR3 sequence: CASSQDAEQFF. In DNA, the CDR3 is TGCGCCAGCAGCCAAGACGCTGAGCAGTTCTTC.

This clonotype was recorded many times. The chain recombines TRBV10-3 with TRBJ2-7; possibly TRBD2 for D (6 bases). CDR3 size: 14 residues. Germline V CDR1 and CDR2: ENHRY, SYGVKD. The V end was cut by 4 bases, the J end by 0 bases, with 10 bases between. The CDR3 DNA sequence: TGTGCCATCAGTGGCGACGGGAGCTCCTACGAGCAGTACGTC. This gives the protein CAISGDGSSYEQYV.